The present entry profiles one T cell receptor (beta chain) with its context. Its antigen is undetermined. Germline-derived CDR1 and CDR2 are MDHEN and SYDVKM. V dropped 6 bases and J dropped 8 bases, with 17 bases sitting between them. This CDR3 spans 14 amino acids. Generated by immunoSEQ multiplex PCR, the TCRdb table keeps only in-frame clones and is missing some. Among tens of thousands of clones listed, about 90% were seen once. This specimen belongs to a study of T cell responses to AZD1222 COVID-19 vaccine. Regarding the study as a whole: Targeting of unmutated variant regions was reportedly seen in nearly half of spike-specific TCRs.

The sequence was collected from an adult in good health. The chain is built from TRBV28 and TRBJ2-1; the D is unclear. The specimen comprised peripheral blood, sampled on day 0 of MenACWY control vaccination. The CDR3 region has the DNA TGTGCCAGCAGAGGCCGGGTTAGCTCCGATGAGCAGTTCTTC. Residues: CASRGRVSSDEQFF. Supplemented by reference TRBV28 and TRBJ2-1, the full variable domain reads DVKVTQSSRYLVKRTGEKVFLECVQDMDHENMFWYRQDPGLGLRLIYFSYDVKMKEKGDIPEGYSVSREKKERFSLILESASTNQTSMYLCASRGRVSSDEQFFGPGTRLTVL.